This passage covers 14 T cell receptor beta chains from one sample sequenced in a study of shared clonotypes between healthy human individuals. CD45RO-negative, CCR7-selected cells formed the naive CD8 fraction, which excluded terminally differentiated effector memory CD45RA+ cells. Some clones are missing from TCRdb's copy, which holds only in-frame ones; the method was immunoSEQ multiplex PCR. The table records around 1,900,000 clones, around 93% of them present only once. The sequencing sample was made of naive CD8+ T cells from PBMCs. All receptors come from a man aged 18 to 29 in good health. Some clones in this sample may be carry-over from other donors' samples.

The chain carries TRBV11-2 and TRBJ2-7; the match to TRBD1 covers 9 bases. Trimming cost V 4 bases and J 4 bases; bases outside gene matches: 14. CDR1 and CDR2 (germline): SGHAT, FQNNGV. This CDR3 region has 17 residues. CDR3 DNA sequence: TGTGCCAGCAGCTCTCGAAATGACAGGGGGAAAGTATACGAGCAGTACTTC. Amino acids: CASSSRNDRGKVYEQYF.

This clone occurred a few times. The rearrangement joins TRBV10-3 to TRBJ2-7; D is possibly TRBD1 (5 bases). The germline V gene has CDR1 ENHRY and CDR2 SYGVKD. With 0 bases removed from V and 4 bases from J, the gap between germline ends came to 22 bases. The CDR3 totals 18 residues. This CDR3 reads CAISESWDMGRLPYEQYF. CDR3 coding DNA: TGTGCCATCAGTGAGTCTTGGGATATGGGGCGGTTGCCGTACGAGCAGTACTTC.

V and J are TRBV6-5 and TRBJ2-7; D tentatively fits TRBD1 or TRBD2 (6 bases each). The ends were cut back, 0 bases at V and 4 bases at J, with 16 bases in the middle. Germline V gene data show CDR1 as MNHEY and CDR2 as SVGAGI. The CDR3 contains 16 residues. CDR3 loop: CASSYSSGAAGYEQYF. Here the CDR3 DNA reads TGTGCCAGCAGTTACTCGTCGGGGGCCGCCGGGTACGAGCAGTACTTC.

The chain combines TRBV13 with TRBJ2-3, with D possibly TRBD1 on 6 matching bases. V lost 4 bases and J 5 bases, leaving 10 bases between the germline ends. This CDR3 has 13 residues. Germline V lookup: CDR1 PRHDT, CDR2 FYEKMQ (reference sequence). The CDR3 spells CASSSRGIDTQYF. The CDR3 DNA is TGTGCCAGCAGCTCCAGGGGAATAGATACGCAGTATTTT.

The chain recombines TRBV30 with TRBJ2-3; D tentatively fits TRBD1 or TRBD2 (5 bases each). The CDR3 contains 16 residues. CDR1 and CDR2 (germline): GTSNPN, SVGIG (reference sequence). Trimming took 1 base from V and 4 from J, leaving 18 bases between them. The CDR3 reads CAWSGAPPWGSDTQYF. The CDR3 region has the DNA TGTGCCTGGAGTGGAGCTCCTCCTTGGGGGTCAGATACGCAGTATTTT.

The chain is built from TRBV7-9 and TRBJ2-7; D is uncertain. The CDR3 has 14 residues. Trimming removed 0 bases from V and 9 bases from J, with 15 bases in between. Per the germline V gene, CDR1 is SEHNR and CDR2 is FQNEAQ (reference sequence). CDR3 nucleotides: TGTGCCAGCAGCTTAGCGAACGACCTTCACGGGCAGTACTTC. This translates into CASSLANDLHGQYF.

This chain joins TRBV11-2 and TRBJ2-2; D may be TRBD2 (6 bases). This CDR3 spans 12 amino acids. The V end lost 6 bases, the J end lost 13 bases, and 15 bases lay between the germline ends. Germline V CDR1 and CDR2: SGHAT, FQNNGV. This CDR3 reads CASRERGGGLFF. CDR3 coding DNA: TGTGCCAGCAGGGAGAGGGGAGGTGGGCTGTTTTTT.

This clone appeared once. The chain employs TRBV15 and TRBJ1-1; D gene uncertain. CDR3 length: 16 residues. V shed 1 base and J shed 5 bases, with 17 bases lying between them. Germline V CDR1 and CDR2: LNHNV, YYDKDF (reference sequence). The DNA for the CDR3 is TGTGCCACCAGCAGAGCTTGGGCCAGGACGGGGACTGAAGCTTTCTTT. Its protein product is CATSRAWARTGTEAFF.

This clone was seen only once. This chain joins TRBV12-5 and TRBJ2-7; 10 bases agree with TRBD2. The trim removed 3 bases at V and 6 bases at J, leaving 11 bases unmatched. Germline V gene sequence: CDR1 LGHNT, CDR2 FRNRAP. The CDR3 length is 16 residues. The DNA for the CDR3 is TGTGCTAGTGGTTTAGATACCGGACTAGCGGCAATCGAGCAGTACTTC. Amino acid sequence: CASGLDTGLAAIEQYF.

This rearrangement joins TRBV13 to TRBJ2-2, with 10 bases fitting TRBD2. V shed 7 bases, J shed 1 base, and the junction held 9 bases outside the gene matches. Germline V gene data show CDR1 as PRHDT and CDR2 as FYEKMQ (reference sequence). CDR3 length: 17 amino acids. The CDR3 sequence: CASTYGLAGENTGELFF. DNA of the CDR3: TGTGCCAGCACCTACGGGCTAGCGGGAGAGAACACCGGGGAGCTGTTTTTT.

The V and J genes are TRBV28 and TRBJ2-7, with D perhaps assigned TRBD1 or TRBD2 (5 bases each). Germline CDR1 is MDHEN and CDR2 is SYDVKM. This CDR3 is 14 amino acids long. Trimming left V 7 bases short and J 2 bases short, with 15 bases between. The CDR3, as DNA: TGTGCCAGCATCAACCGGGACCGGACCTACGAGCAGTACTTC. Translated, it gives CASINRDRTYEQYF.

The CDR3 here is CASSLQVKSTDTQYF. DNA for the CDR3: TGCGCCAGCAGCTTGCAGGTGAAGAGCACAGATACGCAGTATTTT. The chain links TRBV5-1 to TRBJ2-3; no clear D. This CDR3 is 15 amino acids long. The V gene's germline CDR1 is SGHRS and CDR2 YFSETQ. V lost 1 base and J 0 bases, leaving 9 bases between the germline ends.

The chain has TRBV27 and TRBJ2-3, with a tentative D call TRBD2 (6 bases). The germline V gene has CDR1 MNHEY and CDR2 SMNVEV (reference sequence). The V end was cut by 7 bases, the J end by 5 bases, with 19 bases between. CDR3 length: 15 residues. The CDR3 is CASMGWPGVQDTQYF. CDR3 DNA: TGTGCCAGCATGGGTTGGCCGGGAGTCCAAGATACGCAGTATTTT.

This clone has just one count. The gene calls are TRBV7-9 and TRBJ2-7; D possibly corresponds to TRBD2 (5 bases). CDR3 length equals 15 residues. V was cut by 5 bases and J by 0 bases, with 14 bases left in between. Germline V lookup: CDR1 SEHNR, CDR2 FQNEAQ (reference sequence). CDR3 protein: CASSPSGSGSYEQYF. The DNA of the CDR3 is TGTGCCAGCAGCCCAAGCGGCTCCGGCTCCTACGAGCAGTACTTC.